The source of this T cell receptor (beta chain) is a study of blood T cell repertoires in COVID-19. About the research overall: Sites across the United States, Italy and Spain contributed samples from acute and convalescent COVID-19. PBMCs, B-cell-depleted T cells, or T cells provided the cDNA or gDNA that made up the material.

Study processing details: How many nucleated cells were present was estimated from reference gene primer amplification. Generated by immunoSEQ multiplex PCR, the TCRdb table keeps only in-frame clones and is missing some. The D gene and trimming were derived from the DNA, and the V and J assignments and clone size from that table. The sample carries just under 150,000 clones, roughly nine tenths recorded once. This clone was seen only once. The CDR3 sequence is 15 residues long. V was pared by 6 bases and J by 3 bases, with 4 bases of the junction left unmatched. Germline CDR1 reads SNHLY; CDR2 reads FYNNEI.

This rearrangement joins TRBV2 to TRBJ1-5; 11 bases align to TRBD1. Sequences were obtained from peripheral blood. The receptor comes from a human donor in a cohort sampled during active COVID-19. The chain's CDR3 is CASRVGQGDNQPQHF. The CDR3 DNA follows: TGTGCCAGCAGGGTGGGACAGGGGGACAATCAGCCCCAGCATTTT.